The sequence of this T cell receptor beta chain was determined in a study of neurological immune-mediated disorders. TCRdb itself ran the 5' RACE reads through MiXCR, one entry per CDR3 protein. The sample gives 50,000 to 55,000 distinct CDR3 sequences, approximately 10% of which show up once; about 5.7% is in the top ten. This clonotype was recorded at least ten times. This CDR3 has 11 residues. From germline, CDR1 is DFQATT and CDR2 SNEGSKA (reference sequence). V gave up 3 bases and J gave up 12 bases, with 14 bases separating them. The sequenced sample consisted of PBMCs. The chain has TRBV20-1 and TRBJ1-2; possible D gene TRBD1, 6 bases. The TCR originated in a man in his 70s with HTLV-1-associated myelopathy (HAM/TSP). The CDR3: CSASPTGPHTF. In DNA, the CDR3 is TGCAGTGCTAGCCCGACAGGTCCACACACCTTC.